The 20 T cell receptor beta chains presented below share a single source sample, sequenced in a study of blood T cell repertoires in COVID-19 (dated by TCRdb to about 2020). The receptor library was made with the immunoSEQ multiplex PCR assay. TCRdb carries this immuneACCESS record with in-frame sequences only. Its versions omit some clonotypes, under half of them owing to an unresolved V gene in the studies checked, with the rest unexplained. The sample table shows about 480,000 clones, and about 91% are seen once. The ten largest clones take up around 0.92% of the sample. Sequencing was done on a sample of peripheral blood. These receptors were taken from a man aged 18 to 29 with COVID-19, enrolled during active disease.

This sequence joins TRBV13 and TRBJ2-1; 7 nucleotides align to TRBD2. The germline gives CDR1 PRHDT, CDR2 FYEKMQ (reference sequence). The CDR3 contains 17 residues. The ends lost 2 bases at V and 4 bases at J; junction bases unmatched: 11. The CDR3 DNA sequence: TGTGCCAGCAGCTTATCAACCGTAGCGGGCGATTACAATGAGCAGTTCTTC. Its translation: CASSLSTVAGDYNEQFF.

The rearrangement uses TRBV10-1 and TRBJ2-7; D gene ambiguous. V was shortened by 4 bases and J by 2 bases, with 18 bases between the two germline ends. Germline V gene lookup returns CDR1 WNHNN and CDR2 SYGVQD (reference sequence). The CDR3 has 16 amino acids. The CDR3 sequence is CASSALLVRFTYEQYF. CDR3 DNA: TGCGCCAGCAGTGCCCTTTTGGTGAGGTTTACCTACGAGCAGTACTTC.

This clone was counted between two and nine times. The V and J genes are TRBV4-2 and TRBJ2-1, with 11 bases fitting TRBD2. This CDR3 contains 15 residues. Germline V gene data show CDR1 as LGHNA and CDR2 as YNFKEQ. V lost 5 bases and J lost 8; bases outside the gene matches: 8. For the CDR3, the DNA is TGTGCCAGCAGCTTGCAACTAGCGGGAGTTGATGAGCAGTTCTTC. Encoded protein: CASSLQLAGVDEQFF.

The chain has TRBV7-9 and TRBJ2-2; 14 bases match TRBD2. Trimming at V came to 2 bases and at J to 5 bases, leaving 4 bases not matched to a gene. CDR1 SEHNR and CDR2 FQNEAQ come from the germline V gene (reference sequence). The CDR3 contains 17 residues. The CDR3 DNA sequence: TGTGCCAGCAGCTTAAGACTAGCGGGAGGGCGAACCGGGGAGCTGTTTTTT. As protein: CASSLRLAGGRTGELFF.

This sequence joins TRBV2 and TRBJ2-7; TRBD2 aligns across 11 bases. The trim removed 3 bases at V and 4 bases at J, leaving 5 bases unmatched. The CDR3 sequence is 15 residues long. Per the germline V gene, CDR1 is SNHLY and CDR2 is FYNNEI. For the CDR3, the DNA is TGTGCCAGCAGTGACCTCACTAGCGGGAGTTACGAGCAGTACTTC. Its translation: CASSDLTSGSYEQYF.

The chain has TRBV30 and TRBJ1-2; 7 nucleotides agree with TRBD1. CDR1 and CDR2 (germline): GTSNPN, SVGIG (reference sequence). CDR3 size: 11 residues. J was trimmed by 6 bases and V by 6 bases; bases with no gene match: 4. DNA of the CDR3: TGTGCCTGTCGCAGGGGGGATGGCTACACCTTC. Encoded protein: CACRRGDGYTF.

This clone turned up a few times. Other DNA sequences from this sample encode an identical CDR3 as well. The genes are TRBV4-1 and TRBJ1-1; D remains ambiguous. Trimming took off 0 bases at V and 2 bases at J, with 4 bases between the two ends. CDR1 is MGHRA, CDR2 YSYEKL, per germline. The CDR3 consists of 13 residues. Here the CDR3 reads CASSQDRNTEAFF. The CDR3 DNA reads TGCGCCAGCAGCCAAGATAGAAACACTGAAGCTTTCTTT.

The genes are TRBV27 and TRBJ2-2; D is uncertain. Trimming left V 0 bases short and J 6 bases short, with 5 bases between. From germline, CDR1 is MNHEY and CDR2 SMNVEV (reference sequence). This CDR3 has 13 amino acids. CDR3: CASSLSLAGELFF. The DNA for the CDR3 is TGTGCCAGCAGTTTATCGCTAGCCGGGGAGCTGTTTTTT.

The genes are TRBV5-6 and TRBJ1-2; 8 positions match TRBD1. This CDR3 comprises 14 residues. Unmatched junction bases numbered 10, after V lost 10 bases and J lost 2 bases. Germline V CDR1 and CDR2: SGHDT, YYEEEE. The CDR3 region is CAVHHRDRNYGYTF. In DNA, the CDR3 is TGTGCCGTACACCACCGGGACAGGAACTATGGCTACACCTTC.

The chain uses TRBV6-5 and TRBJ2-1; 7 nucleotides agree with TRBD1. Looked up from germline, CDR1 is MNHEY and CDR2 is SVGAGI. The length of the CDR3 is 14 residues. Germline trimming cut 8 bases from V and 0 bases from J; bases unmatched to any gene: 4. This CDR3 reads CASYRGSSYNEQFF. CDR3 nucleotides: TGTGCCAGCTACAGGGGTAGCTCCTACAATGAGCAGTTCTTC.

The V and J genes are TRBV7-3 and TRBJ2-3, with a weak D call TRBD2 (5 bases). This CDR3 spans 14 amino acids. Trimming shortened V by 2 bases and J by 8 bases, and 14 bases separated the two germline ends. Per the germline V gene, CDR1 is SGHTA and CDR2 is FQGTGA. The CDR3 region is CASSLHPRGGTQYF. Written as DNA, the CDR3 is TGTGCCAGCAGCTTACACCCCCGCGGAGGTACGCAGTATTTT.

The J gene is TRBJ1-1, the V gene TRBV30; D possibly corresponds to TRBD1 (6 bases). Germline CDR1 GTSNPN, CDR2 SVGIG (reference sequence). The CDR3 totals 16 residues. V lost 2 bases and J lost 0, with 16 bases in between. In DNA form, the CDR3 reads TGTGCCTGGAGTCCGGGACACGAAGCTATGAACACTGAAGCTTTCTTT. This encodes CAWSPGHEAMNTEAFF.

J is TRBJ2-4 and V is TRBV10-2; the D gene is possibly TRBD1 (6 bases). This CDR3 has 16 residues. V was shortened by 0 bases and J by 0 bases, with 9 bases between the two germline ends. Germline CDR1 and CDR2: WSHSY and SAAADI. The CDR3 loop is CASSESGHLAKNIQYF. In DNA, the CDR3 is TGCGCCAGCAGTGAGTCGGGACACTTAGCCAAAAACATTCAGTACTTC.

The chain employs TRBV5-1 and TRBJ1-5; 9 positions match TRBD1. Germline assignment: CDR1 SGHRS and CDR2 YFSETQ. V was pared by 4 bases and J by 1 base, with 9 bases of the junction left unmatched. CDR3 length: 17 amino acids. The CDR3 DNA sequence: TGCGCCAGCAGCCCCGGACAGGGGATATGGAGCAATCAGCCCCAGCATTTT. This translates into CASSPGQGIWSNQPQHF.

This clone was found a few times. Germline and junction disagree at one end, which may indicate a read error. The chain is built from TRBV7-7 and TRBJ2-1; possibly TRBD1 for D (7 bases). The germline V gene encodes CDR1 SSHAT and CDR2 FNYEAQ (reference sequence). This CDR3 region has 15 residues. The CDR3 nucleotides read TGTGCTAGCAGCTTAGGAGGGACAGATTACAATGAGCAGTTCTTC. Encoded protein: CASSLGGTDYNEQFF.

In nucleotides, the CDR3 is TGCAGCGTTGTGGGCAGGGTCTCCTACAATGAGCAGTTCTTC. Its protein product is CSVVGRVSYNEQFF. The rearrangement joins TRBV29-1 to TRBJ2-1; possible D gene TRBD1, 5 bases. This CDR3 has 14 residues. V was shortened by 4 bases and J by 0 bases, with 10 bases between the two germline ends. Germline assignment: CDR1 SQVTM and CDR2 ANQGSEA.

The chain uses TRBV15 and TRBJ1-1, with TRBD1 matching 10 bases. The J segment lost 4 bases and the V segment lost 2 bases, leaving 10 bases of the junction unmatched. The CDR3 extends over 17 amino acids. Germline assignment: CDR1 LNHNV and CDR2 YYDKDF (reference sequence). CDR3 residues: CATSRFSGTGATTEAFF. In nucleotides, the CDR3 is TGTGCCACCAGCAGATTCTCCGGGACAGGGGCTACCACTGAAGCTTTCTTT.

The V gene is TRBV25-1, the J gene TRBJ2-7; D is unresolved. This CDR3 has 13 amino acids. Trimming pared 3 bases from V and 2 bases from J, leaving 8 bases between. Germline CDR1 MGHDK, CDR2 SYGVNS. In DNA, the CDR3 is TGTGCCAGCAGTGAGCAGACACCCTACGAGCAGTACTTC. It yields the protein CASSEQTPYEQYF.

V gene TRBV11-2 combines with J gene TRBJ2-7; TRBD2 matches at 12 bases. This CDR3 spans 15 amino acids. Losses at the gene ends were 5 bases for V and 1 base for J; bases not matched to a gene: 3. The V gene's germline CDR1 is SGHAT and CDR2 FQNNGV. CDR3 loop: CASSRGLAGSYEQYF. CDR3 DNA sequence: TGTGCCAGCAGCCGCGGACTAGCGGGATCCTACGAGCAGTACTTC.

The chain joins TRBV5-1 to TRBJ2-7; 8 bases agree with TRBD2. Germline V CDR1 and CDR2: SGHRS, YFSETQ. J lost 2 bases, V lost 2 bases, and 3 bases had no gene match. There are 14 residues in the CDR3. This CDR3 reads CASSFTSGTYEQYF. The CDR3 nucleotides are TGCGCCAGCAGCTTCACTAGCGGCACCTACGAGCAGTACTTC.